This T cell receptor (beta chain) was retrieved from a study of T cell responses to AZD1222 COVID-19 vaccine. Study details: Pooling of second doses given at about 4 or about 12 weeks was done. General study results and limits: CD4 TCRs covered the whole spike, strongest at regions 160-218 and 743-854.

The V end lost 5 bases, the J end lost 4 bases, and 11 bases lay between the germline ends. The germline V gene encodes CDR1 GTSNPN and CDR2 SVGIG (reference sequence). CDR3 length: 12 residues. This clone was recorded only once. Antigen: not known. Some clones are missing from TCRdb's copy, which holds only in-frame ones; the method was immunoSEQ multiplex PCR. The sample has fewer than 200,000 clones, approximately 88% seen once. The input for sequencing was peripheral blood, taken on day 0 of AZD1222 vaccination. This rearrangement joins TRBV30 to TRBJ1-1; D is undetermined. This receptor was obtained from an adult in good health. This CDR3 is CAWDEWGTEAFF. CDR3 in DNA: TGTGCCTGGGATGAGTGGGGCACTGAAGCTTTCTTT.